This TCR beta chain comes out of a study of blood T cells in healthy people across ages. A sample-barcoded 5' primer and a J-beta primer mix were used in a second PCR of about 7 to 12 cycles. TCRdb redid the calling of the 5' RACE reads with MiXCR, one entry per CDR3 protein. The sample records some 1.7 million distinct CDR3 sequences, about 30% being singletons. Every donor provided around 10 milliliters of peripheral blood. This clonotype was picked up many times. V lost 2 bases and J lost 2; bases outside the gene matches: 3. CDR1 is MDHEN and CDR2 is SYDVKM in the germline V gene. This CDR3 has 16 residues.

This sequence joins TRBV28 and TRBJ2-5, with TRBD2 identical over 12 bases. Sequencing was done on a sample of blood. The TCR comes from a woman aged 30 to 39 in good health. The CDR3 sequence is CASSLLLAGGQETQYF. CDR3 bases: TGTGCCAGCAGTTTACTGCTAGCGGGGGGGCAAGAGACCCAGTACTTC.